Listed below are T cell receptor beta chains from one sample, sequenced in a study of response to subunit inactivated influenza vaccine. TCRdb fed the RT-PCR reads into MiXCR, producing one record per CDR3 protein. The sample lists about half a million distinct CDR3 sequences, 7.6% occurring once. Sequences were derived from PBMCs from blood, sampled less than 30 months after vaccination. Source of these receptors: a man between 50 and 69 years old who received an inactivated influenza vaccine. The CDR3 runs from the conserved cysteine through the conserved F or W. Fields, in order: D gene, V gene, clone size, J gene, CDR3 protein, CDR3 DNA. The D gene is left open where the match is weak. Not all rows give a size; the values are once, few, many and, for expanded clones, a class.

TRBD1,TRBV7-8,once,TRBJ2-4,CASTTGGLVKNIQYF,TGTGCCAGCACCACAGGGGGCTTGGTCAAAAACATTCAGTACTTC
NA,TRBV20-1,NA,TRBJ2-2,CSARFEDTGELFF,TGCAGTGCTAGGTTCGAGGACACCGGGGAGCTGTTTTTT
NA,TRBV20-1,NA,TRBJ1-6,CSARAGSSYNSPLHF,TGCAGTGCTAGGGCGGGGAGCTCCTATAATTCACCCCTCCACTTT
TRBD1,TRBV20-1,few,TRBJ1-1,CSAPIFRGTGGLGYVNTEAFF,TGCAGTGCTCCCATATTTCGAGGGACAGGGGGGTTAGGCTATGTGAACACTGAAGCTTTCTTT
NA,TRBV9,few,TRBJ2-2,CASSVEPGELFF,TGTGCCAGCAGCGTAGAGCCCGGGGAGCTGTTTTTT
NA,TRBV7-2,few,TRBJ2-7,CASSFWRLSYEQYF,TGTGCCAGCAGCTTCTGGCGTCTCAGCTACGAGCAGTACTTC
TRBD1,TRBV7-9,few,TRBJ2-6,CASSLTTGAGANVLTF,TGTGCCAGCAGCTTAACTACAGGGGCTGGGGCCAACGTCCTGACTTTC
NA,TRBV7-8,many,TRBJ1-1,CASRVAGNTEAFF,TGTGCCAGCAGAGTAGCGGGGAACACTGAAGCTTTCTTT
NA,TRBV29-1,NA,TRBJ2-2,CSVQDPSGELFF,TGCAGCGTTCAGGACCCGTCCGGGGAGCTGTTTTTT
NA,TRBV29-1,NA,TRBJ1-6,CSVGQGRALHF,TGCAGCGTTGGTCAGGGAAGAGCCCTCCACTTT
NA,TRBV14,few,TRBJ1-1,CASSQIGGAGQNTEAFF,TGTGCCAGCAGCCAGATCGGTGGGGCAGGGCAGAACACTGAAGCTTTCTTT
NA,TRBV6-5,NA,TRBJ2-5,CASSHQGYQETQYF,TGTGCCAGCAGTCACCAGGGGTACCAAGAGACCCAGTACTTC
NA,TRBV5-1,many,TRBJ2-3,CASSFRTGDTQYF,TGCGCCAGCAGCTTTAGGACGGGTGATACGCAGTATTTT
NA,TRBV20-1,NA,TRBJ2-6,CSARAPGYIRSGANVLTF,TGCAGTGCTAGAGCACCGGGCTACATACGCTCTGGGGCCAACGTCCTGACTTTC
NA,TRBV29-1,many,TRBJ2-2,CSVEVLANTGELFF,TGCAGCGTTGAAGTTCTGGCCAACACCGGGGAGCTGTTTTTT
NA,TRBV5-6,NA,TRBJ1-2,CASSLEPSRYTF,TGTGCCAGCAGCTTGGAACCTAGTCGCTACACCTTC
NA,TRBV7-2,many,TRBJ1-2,CACRGTPTNYGYTF,TGTGCCTGCCGTGGAACACCAACTAACTATGGCTACACCTTC
TRBD1,TRBV2,few,TRBJ1-5,CASSSSTGTGDQPQHF,TGTGCCAGCAGTTCCTCTACCGGGACAGGGGATCAGCCCCAGCATTTT
NA,TRBV5-5,NA,TRBJ2-6,CASGGTFGRTNVLTF,TGTGCCAGCGGCGGAACCTTTGGCAGAACCAACGTCCTGACTTTC
NA,TRBV5-1,NA,TRBJ2-5,CASSLGVIGETQYF,TGCGCCAGCAGCTTGGGGGTCATCGGAGAGACCCAGTACTTC
TRBD1,TRBV5-6,NA,TRBJ2-7,CASSYGTGNYEQYF,TGTGCCAGCAGCTACGGGACAGGGAATTACGAGCAGTACTTC
NA,TRBV7-2,NA,TRBJ1-2,CASSRTASGGYTF,TGTGCCAGCAGCAGGACAGCCAGTGGCGGCTACACCTTC
NA,TRBV6-5,NA,TRBJ2-2,CASSYSQITGELFF,TGTGCCAGCAGTTACTCCCAGATCACCGGGGAGCTGTTTTTT
TRBD2,TRBV20-1,NA,TRBJ2-7,CSALGRGSSYEQYF,TGCAGTGCCCTTGGGCGGGGGAGCTCCTACGAGCAGTACTTC
TRBD2,TRBV20-1,few,TRBJ2-7,CSASSSGRAKGYEQYF,TGCAGTGCTAGTTCTAGCGGGAGGGCCAAGGGATACGAGCAGTACTTC
NA,TRBV19,few,TRBJ2-1,CASSIQWGAVYNEQFF,TGTGCCAGTAGTATCCAATGGGGGGCAGTGTACAATGAGCAGTTCTTC
NA,TRBV28,many,TRBJ2-4,CASSPHFDSKNIQYF,TGTGCCAGCAGTCCCCATTTCGATTCCAAAAACATTCAGTACTTC
TRBD1,TRBV4-3,few,TRBJ1-4,CASSQDLTGSNEKLFF,TGCGCCAGCAGCCAAGATTTGACAGGGTCTAATGAAAAACTGTTTTTT